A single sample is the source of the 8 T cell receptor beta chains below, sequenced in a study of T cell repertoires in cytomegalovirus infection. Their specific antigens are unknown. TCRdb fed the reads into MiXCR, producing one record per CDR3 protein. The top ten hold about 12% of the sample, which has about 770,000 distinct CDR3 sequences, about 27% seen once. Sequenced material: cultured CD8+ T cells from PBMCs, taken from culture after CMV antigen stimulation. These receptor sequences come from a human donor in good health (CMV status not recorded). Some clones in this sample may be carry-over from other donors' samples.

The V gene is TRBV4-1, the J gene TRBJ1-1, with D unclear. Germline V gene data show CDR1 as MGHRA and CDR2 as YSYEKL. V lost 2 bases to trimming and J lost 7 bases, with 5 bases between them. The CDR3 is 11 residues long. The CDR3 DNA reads TGCGCCAGCAGCCAAAAGCGTGAAGCTTTCTTT. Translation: CASSQKREAFF.

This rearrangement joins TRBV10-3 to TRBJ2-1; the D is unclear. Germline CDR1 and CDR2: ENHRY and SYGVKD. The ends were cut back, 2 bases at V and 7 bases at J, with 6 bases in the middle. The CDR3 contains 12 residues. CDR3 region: CAISESRNEQFF. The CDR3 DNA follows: TGTGCCATCAGTGAGAGTAGGAATGAGCAGTTCTTC.

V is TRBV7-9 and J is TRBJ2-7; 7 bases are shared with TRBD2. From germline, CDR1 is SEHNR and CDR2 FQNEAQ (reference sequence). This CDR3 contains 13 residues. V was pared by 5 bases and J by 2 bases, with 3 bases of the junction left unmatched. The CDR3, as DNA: TGTGCCAGCAGCCCCCGGGGGGCCTACGAGCAGTACGTC. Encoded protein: CASSPRGAYEQYV.

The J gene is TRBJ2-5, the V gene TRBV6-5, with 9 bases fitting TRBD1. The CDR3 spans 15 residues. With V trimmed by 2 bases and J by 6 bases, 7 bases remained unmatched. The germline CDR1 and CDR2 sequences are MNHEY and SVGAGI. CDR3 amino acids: CASSYGTGSSKTQYF. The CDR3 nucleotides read TGTGCCAGCAGTTACGGGACAGGGTCCTCTAAGACCCAGTACTTC.

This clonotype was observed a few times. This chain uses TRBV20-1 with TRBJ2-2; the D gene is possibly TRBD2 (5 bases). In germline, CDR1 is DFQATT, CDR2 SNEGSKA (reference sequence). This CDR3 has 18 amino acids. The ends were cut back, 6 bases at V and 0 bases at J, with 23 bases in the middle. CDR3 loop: CSAINLRGQRPNTGELFF. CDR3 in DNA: TGCAGTGCAATCAACCTTAGAGGGCAGCGCCCGAACACCGGGGAGCTGTTTTTT.

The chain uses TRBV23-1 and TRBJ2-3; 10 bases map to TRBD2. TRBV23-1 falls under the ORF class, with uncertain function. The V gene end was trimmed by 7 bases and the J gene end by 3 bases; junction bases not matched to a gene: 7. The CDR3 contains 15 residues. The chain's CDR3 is CASNSGGKGTDTQYF. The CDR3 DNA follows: TGCGCCAGCAATAGCGGGGGGAAAGGAACAGATACGCAGTATTTT.

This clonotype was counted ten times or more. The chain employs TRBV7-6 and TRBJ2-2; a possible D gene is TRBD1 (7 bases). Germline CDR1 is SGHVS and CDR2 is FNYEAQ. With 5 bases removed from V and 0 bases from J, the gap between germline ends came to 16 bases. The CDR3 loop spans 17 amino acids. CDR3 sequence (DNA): TGTGCCAGCAGCCCCGCCGGGGGACAGTCGAACACCGGGGAGCTGTTTTTT. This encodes CASSPAGGQSNTGELFF.

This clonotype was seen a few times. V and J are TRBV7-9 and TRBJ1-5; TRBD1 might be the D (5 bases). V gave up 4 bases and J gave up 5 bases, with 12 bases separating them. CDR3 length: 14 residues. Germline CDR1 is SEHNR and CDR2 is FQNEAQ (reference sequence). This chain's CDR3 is CASSYQGSDQPQHF. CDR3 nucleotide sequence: TGTGCCAGCAGCTATCAGGGAAGCGATCAGCCCCAGCATTTT.